This TCR beta chain was retrieved from a study of cytomegalovirus exposure and HLA in healthy donors. Study overall: An early release of data contained 75 million to 90 million unique TCRs, which came from HLA-typed donors. Study-level results: Analysis performed later found more than 15,000 TCR beta sequences associated with HLA alleles at 0.05 false discovery rate. The productive fraction for most TCR beta V segments was about 87% or about 30% in an earlier analysis.

Primers for the PCR totalled 60 Vbeta and 13 Jbeta. Assay: immunoSEQ multiplex PCR; the TCRdb copy retains only in-frame clones and omits some. The table records 180,000 or so clones, nearly 80% of them present only once. A remark on this clone: What it recognizes is unknown. An end of the junction does not agree with germline; a read error may underlie this.

This sequence originates from a female donor in good health and CMV-seronegative. The source material was PBMCs.

This CDR3 is CSSSREGQGSVKLFF. In nucleotides, the CDR3 is TGTTCCAGCAGCAGAGAGGGACAGGGGTCGGTAAAACTGTTTTTT. The V call is TRBV7-9, the J call TRBJ1-4; 10 bases are a match to TRBD1. The germline gives CDR1 SEHNR, CDR2 FQNEAQ (reference sequence). The CDR3 length is 15 residues.